This TCR beta chain was retrieved from a study of shared clonotypes between healthy human individuals. Clones were read by immunoSEQ multiplex PCR, and TCRdb kept only the in-frame ones, dropping some. Seen here are under 2,500,000 clones, around 95% observed once, and the top ten hold roughly 0.13%. CDR3 length: 11 residues. CDR1 and CDR2 (germline): DFQATT, SNEGSKA (reference sequence). The ends lost 6 bases at V and 5 bases at J; junction bases unmatched: 2. The TCR originated in a man between 18 and 29 years old in good health. Sequencing was performed on naive CD4+ T cells sorted from blood. The subset denotes: CD45RA+ positively selected. This chain connects TRBV20-1 to TRBJ2-5, with TRBD1 matching over 8 bases. The DNA of the CDR3 is TGCAGTGCGGGACAGGAGGAGACCCAGTACTTC. Residues: CSAGQEETQYF.